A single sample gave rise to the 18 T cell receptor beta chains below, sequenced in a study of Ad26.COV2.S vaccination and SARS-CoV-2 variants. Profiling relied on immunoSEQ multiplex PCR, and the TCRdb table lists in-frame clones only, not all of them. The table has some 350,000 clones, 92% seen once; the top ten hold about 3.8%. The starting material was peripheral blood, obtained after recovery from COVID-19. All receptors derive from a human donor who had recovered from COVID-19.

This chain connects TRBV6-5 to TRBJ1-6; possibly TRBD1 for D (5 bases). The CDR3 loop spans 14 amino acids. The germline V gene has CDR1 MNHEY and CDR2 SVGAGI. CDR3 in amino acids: CASWQGLRDSPLHF. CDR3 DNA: TGTGCGTCGTGGCAGGGACTCAGGGATTCACCCCTCCACTTT.

In DNA form, the CDR3 reads TGCGCCAGCAGCTTGAATCAACAGGGGGCTGAAGCTTTCTTT. Protein product: CASSLNQQGAEAFF. The chain recombines TRBV5-1 with TRBJ1-1, with 8 nucleotides matching TRBD1. J was trimmed by 6 bases and V by 1 base; bases with no gene match: 5. The CDR3 covers 14 residues. The germline gives CDR1 SGHRS, CDR2 YFSETQ.

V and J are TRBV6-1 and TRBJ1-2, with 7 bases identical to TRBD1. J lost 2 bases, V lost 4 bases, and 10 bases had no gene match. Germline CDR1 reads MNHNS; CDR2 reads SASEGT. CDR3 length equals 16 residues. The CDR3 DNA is TGTGCCAGCAGTGTTCATATGGACAGGCTCAACTATGGCTACACCTTC. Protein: CASSVHMDRLNYGYTF.

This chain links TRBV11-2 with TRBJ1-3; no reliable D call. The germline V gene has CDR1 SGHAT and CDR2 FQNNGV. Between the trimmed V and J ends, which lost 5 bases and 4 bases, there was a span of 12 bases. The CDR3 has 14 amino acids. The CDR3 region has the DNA TGTGCCAGCAGCCCCCGCGCCCGGGGAAACACCATATATTTT. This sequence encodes CASSPRARGNTIYF.

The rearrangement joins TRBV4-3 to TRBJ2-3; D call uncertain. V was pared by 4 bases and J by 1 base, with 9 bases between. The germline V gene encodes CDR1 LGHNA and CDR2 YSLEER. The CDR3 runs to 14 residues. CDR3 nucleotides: TGCGCCAGCAGCCGAGGACGGGGCACAGATACGCAGTATTTT. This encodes CASSRGRGTDTQYF.

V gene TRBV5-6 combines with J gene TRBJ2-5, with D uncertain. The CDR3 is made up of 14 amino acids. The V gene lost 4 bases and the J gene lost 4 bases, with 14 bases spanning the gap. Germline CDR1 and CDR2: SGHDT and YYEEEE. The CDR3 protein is CASSDAASGETQYF. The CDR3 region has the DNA TGTGCCAGCAGCGACGCGGCCTCAGGAGAGACCCAGTACTTC.

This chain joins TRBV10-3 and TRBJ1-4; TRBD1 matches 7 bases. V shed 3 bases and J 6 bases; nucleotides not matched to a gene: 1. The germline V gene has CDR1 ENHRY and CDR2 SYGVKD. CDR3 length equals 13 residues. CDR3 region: CAISDGQDEKLFF. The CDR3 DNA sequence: TGTGCCATCAGTGATGGACAGGATGAAAAACTGTTTTTT.

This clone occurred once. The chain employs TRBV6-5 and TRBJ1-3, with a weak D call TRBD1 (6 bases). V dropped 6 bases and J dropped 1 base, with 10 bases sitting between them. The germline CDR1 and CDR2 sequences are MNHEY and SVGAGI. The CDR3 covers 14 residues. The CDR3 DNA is TGTGCCAGCAGACGGGACAATTCTGGAAACACCATATATTTT. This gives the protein CASRRDNSGNTIYF.

The chain's CDR3 is CASSLDGGQDTQYF. DNA for the CDR3: TGTGCCAGCAGCTTAGACGGGGGGCAAGATACGCAGTATTTT. The chain is built from TRBV11-3 and TRBJ2-3; possibly TRBD2 for D (7 bases). V shed 0 bases and J shed 5 bases, with 9 bases lying between them. The CDR3 sequence is 14 residues long. Germline lookup yields CDR1 SGHNT and CDR2 YENEEA.

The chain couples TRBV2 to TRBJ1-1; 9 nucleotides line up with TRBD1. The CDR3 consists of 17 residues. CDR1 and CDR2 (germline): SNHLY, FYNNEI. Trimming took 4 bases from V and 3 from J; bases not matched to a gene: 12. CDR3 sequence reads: CASSVGKQGAAYTEAFF. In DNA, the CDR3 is TGTGCCAGCAGTGTGGGAAAACAGGGGGCAGCATACACTGAAGCTTTCTTT.

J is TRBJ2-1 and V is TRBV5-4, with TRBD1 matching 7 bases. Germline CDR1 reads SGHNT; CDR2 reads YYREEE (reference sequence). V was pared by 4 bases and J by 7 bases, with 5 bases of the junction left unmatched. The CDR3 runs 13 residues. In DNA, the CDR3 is TGTGCCAGCAGCCCCACAGGGGAGAATGAGCAGTTCTTC. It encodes CASSPTGENEQFF. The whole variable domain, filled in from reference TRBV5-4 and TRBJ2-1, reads ETGVTQSPTHLIKTRGQQVTLRCSSQSGHNTVSWYQQALGQGPQFIFQYYREEENGRGNFPPRFSGLQFPNYSSELNVNALELDDSALYLCASSPTGENEQFFGPGTRLTVL.

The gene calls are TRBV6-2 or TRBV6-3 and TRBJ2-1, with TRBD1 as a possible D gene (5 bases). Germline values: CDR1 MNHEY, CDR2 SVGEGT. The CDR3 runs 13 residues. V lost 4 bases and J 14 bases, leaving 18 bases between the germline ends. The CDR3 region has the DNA TGTGCCAGCAGTTCCGGAGACCCACCGACAGAGTTCTTC. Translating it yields CASSSGDPPTEFF.

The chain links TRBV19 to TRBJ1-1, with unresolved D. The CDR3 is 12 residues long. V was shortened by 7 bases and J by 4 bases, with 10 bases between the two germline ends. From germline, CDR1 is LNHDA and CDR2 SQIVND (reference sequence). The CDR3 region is CASIMGSTEAFF. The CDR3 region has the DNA TGTGCCAGTATAATGGGTAGCACTGAAGCTTTCTTT.

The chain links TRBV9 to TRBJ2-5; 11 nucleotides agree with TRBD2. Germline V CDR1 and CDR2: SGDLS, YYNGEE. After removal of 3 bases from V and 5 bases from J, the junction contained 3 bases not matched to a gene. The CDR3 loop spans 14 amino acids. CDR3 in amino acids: CASSAGLAVETQYF. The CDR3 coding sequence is TGTGCCAGCAGCGCGGGACTAGCGGTGGAGACCCAGTACTTC.

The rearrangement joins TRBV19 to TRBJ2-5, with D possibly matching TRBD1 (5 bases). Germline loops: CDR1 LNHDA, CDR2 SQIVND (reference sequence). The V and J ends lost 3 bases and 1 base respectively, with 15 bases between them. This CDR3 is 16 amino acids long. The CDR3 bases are TGTGCCAGTAGTATCCACCAGGGAATACCCCAAGAGACCCAGTACTTC. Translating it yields CASSIHQGIPQETQYF.

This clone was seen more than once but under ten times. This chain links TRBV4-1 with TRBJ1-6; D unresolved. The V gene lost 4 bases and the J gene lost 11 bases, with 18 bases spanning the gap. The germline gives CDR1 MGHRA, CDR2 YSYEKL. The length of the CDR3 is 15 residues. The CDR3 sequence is CASSPSAGSHPPLHF. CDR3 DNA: TGCGCCAGCAGCCCTTCGGCCGGCTCCCATCCACCCCTCCACTTT.

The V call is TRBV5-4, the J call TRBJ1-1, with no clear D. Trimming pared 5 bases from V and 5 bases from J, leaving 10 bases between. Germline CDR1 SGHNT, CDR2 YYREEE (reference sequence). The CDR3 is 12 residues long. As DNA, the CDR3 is TGTGCCAGCAGTATTATCCAAACTGAAGCTTTCTTT. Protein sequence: CASSIIQTEAFF.

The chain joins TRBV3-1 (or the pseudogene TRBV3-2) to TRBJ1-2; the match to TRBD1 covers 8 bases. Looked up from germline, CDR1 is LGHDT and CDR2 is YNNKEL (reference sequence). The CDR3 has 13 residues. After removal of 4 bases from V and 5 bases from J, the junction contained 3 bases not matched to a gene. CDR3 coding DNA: TGTGCCAGCAGCCCAGGGGGCTCTTATGGCTACACCTTC. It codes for CASSPGGSYGYTF.